The 19 T cell receptor beta chains given below trace back to one sample, sequenced in a study of somatic mutations in cytotoxic T cells in rheumatoid arthritis. Sequencing used immunoSEQ multiplex PCR; TCRdb keeps in-frame clones, though not all of them. The table includes under 20,000 clones, approximately 75% detected once. Sequencing was done on a sample of CD8+ T cells sorted from blood. Every receptor here comes from an adult with rheumatoid arthritis.

This chain links TRBV19 with TRBJ2-1; TRBD2 matches at 8 bases. Trimming took 11 bases from V and 3 from J; bases not matched to a gene: 3. The CDR3 is 12 residues long. Looked up from germline, CDR1 is LNHDA and CDR2 is SQIVND (reference sequence). The CDR3 sequence is CACRGGYNEQFF. CDR3 nucleotides: TGTGCCTGTCGGGGGGGCTACAATGAGCAGTTCTTC.

V is TRBV4-3 and J is TRBJ2-5, with a tentative D call TRBD1 (6 bases). Germline loops: CDR1 LGHNA, CDR2 YSLEER. Between the trimmed V and J ends, which lost 0 bases and 4 bases, there was a span of 18 bases. The CDR3 is made up of 17 amino acids. The CDR3 coding sequence is TGCGCCAGCAGCCAAGATTCAGGGGCTTTTTCTCGAGAGACCCAGTACTTC. Translating it yields CASSQDSGAFSRETQYF.

This chain connects TRBV19 to TRBJ2-7; no clear D gene. This CDR3 contains 14 residues. Germline CDR1 and CDR2: LNHDA and SQIVND (reference sequence). V was clipped by 2 bases and J by 6 bases, with 14 bases between them. This CDR3 reads CASSIFSPAGEQYF. CDR3 DNA sequence: TGTGCCAGTAGTATATTCTCACCAGCAGGCGAGCAGTACTTC.

The table lists this clone with a few counts. This chain uses TRBV10-2 with TRBJ1-1, with D uncertain. CDR3 size: 14 residues. CDR1 and CDR2 (germline): WSHSY, SAAADI. Deletions cut 0 bases from V and 1 base from J, with 6 bases between. The CDR3 loop reads CASSESKANTEAFF. CDR3 nucleotides: TGCGCCAGCAGTGAGTCTAAGGCGAACACTGAAGCTTTCTTT.

V is TRBV29-1 and J is TRBJ2-2; D call uncertain. The CDR3 is made up of 13 amino acids. The ends were cut back, 4 bases at V and 2 bases at J, with 8 bases in the middle. Germline lookup yields CDR1 SQVTM and CDR2 ANQGSEA. The chain's CDR3 is CSVGGGNTGELFF. The DNA of the CDR3 is TGCAGCGTTGGAGGCGGTAACACCGGGGAGCTGTTTTTT.

The genes are TRBV7-6 and TRBJ2-1; D unclear. The germline CDR1 and CDR2 sequences are SGHVS and FNYEAQ. Trimming pared 1 base from V and 5 bases from J, leaving 12 bases between. This CDR3 is built from 15 residues. CDR3 DNA sequence: TGTGCCAGCAGCTTAGGGTCGGCATACGACAATGAGCAGTTCTTC. Translation: CASSLGSAYDNEQFF.

The V and J genes are TRBV4-2 and TRBJ1-5, with TRBD1 matching over 10 bases. CDR1 LGHNA and CDR2 YNFKEQ come from the germline V gene. This CDR3 is 18 amino acids long. Unmatched junction bases numbered 5, after V lost 0 bases and J lost 0 bases. The CDR3 DNA sequence: TGTGCCAGCAGCCAAGAGGGACAGGGGACTGATAGCAATCAGCCCCAGCATTTT. Its translation is CASSQEGQGTDSNQPQHF.

V is TRBV5-4 and J is TRBJ2-5; D may correspond to TRBD1 or TRBD2 (6 bases each). The CDR3 sequence is 12 residues long. Germline assignment: CDR1 SGHNT and CDR2 YYREEE (reference sequence). V shed 4 bases and J shed 6 bases, with 10 bases lying between them. In DNA, the CDR3 is TGTGCCAGCAGCCCGGGGGCAAAGACCCAGTACTTC. Translated, it gives CASSPGAKTQYF.

The V gene is TRBV19, the J gene TRBJ1-5; D possibly corresponds to TRBD1 (5 bases). The CDR3 is 15 amino acids. V lost 2 bases and J lost 1, with 9 bases in between. Germline CDR1 and CDR2: LNHDA and SQIVND (reference sequence). The CDR3 reads CASSIPGRSNQPQHF. The CDR3 DNA follows: TGTGCCAGTAGTATACCGGGGCGAAGCAATCAGCCCCAGCATTTT. Full variable domain (missing parts from reference TRBV19 and TRBJ1-5): DGGITQSPKYLFRKEGQNVTLSCEQNLNHDAMYWYRQDPGQGLRLIYYSQIVNDFQKGDIAEGYSVSREKKESFPLTVTSAQKNPTAFYLCASSIPGRSNQPQHFGDGTRLSIL.

CDR3 amino acids: CASPHGGTALGGDTQYF. CDR3 nucleotide sequence: TGTGCCAGCCCACACGGCGGGACTGCGTTGGGTGGGGATACGCAGTATTTT. The V gene is TRBV2, the J gene TRBJ2-3; TRBD2 might be the D (6 bases). The germline V gene has CDR1 SNHLY and CDR2 FYNNEI. V lost 8 bases to trimming and J lost 6 bases, with 27 bases between them. This CDR3 has 17 residues.

The chain employs TRBV19 and TRBJ2-7; 8 nucleotides align to TRBD1. V was pared by 5 bases and J by 5 bases, with 8 bases of the junction left unmatched. The CDR3 contains 14 residues. Germline-derived CDR1 and CDR2 are LNHDA and SQIVND (reference sequence). As DNA, the CDR3 is TGTGCCAGTAGTCCAGAGGACAGGGCCCACGAGCAGTACTTC. Its protein is CASSPEDRAHEQYF.

This chain's CDR3 is CASSLHLAGGLRETQYF. The DNA for the CDR3 is TGTGCCAGCAGCCTGCATCTAGCGGGAGGACTGAGGGAGACCCAGTACTTC. The chain couples TRBV5-6 to TRBJ2-5, with 11 bases aligning to TRBD2. CDR1 and CDR2 (germline): SGHDT, YYEEEE. This CDR3 spans 17 amino acids. V gave up 4 bases and J gave up 5 bases; unmatched junction bases: 13.

This chain connects TRBV29-1 to TRBJ2-7; D is possibly TRBD2 (5 bases). Trimming pared 1 base from V and 3 bases from J, leaving 19 bases between. The CDR3 has 16 residues. The germline V gene encodes CDR1 SQVTM and CDR2 ANQGSEA. The CDR3 bases are TGCAGCGTTGAAGGGGCATCCAGCGGAGGATACTACGAGCAGTACTTC. As protein: CSVEGASSGGYYEQYF.

V is TRBV27 and J is TRBJ2-3; TRBD2 might be the D (6 bases). With 2 bases removed from V and 2 bases from J, the gap between germline ends came to 14 bases. The CDR3 consists of 16 residues. Germline assignment: CDR1 MNHEY and CDR2 SMNVEV (reference sequence). The CDR3 DNA reads TGTGCCAGCAGTTTAGGGCCCCGGGGGAACACAGATACGCAGTATTTT. Encoded protein: CASSLGPRGNTDTQYF.

This clone was counted only a few times. The J gene is TRBJ1-4, the V gene TRBV2; D is perhaps TRBD1 (6 bases). The germline V and J ends were trimmed by 6 bases and 14 bases, with 13 bases remaining between them. Germline V lookup: CDR1 SNHLY, CDR2 FYNNEI. The CDR3 is 11 residues long. The CDR3 loop reads CASRTGLGLFF. As DNA, the CDR3 is TGTGCCAGCAGAACAGGGTTGGGGCTGTTTTTT.

The chain links TRBV7-3 to TRBJ2-1; 8 bases align to TRBD1. The trim removed 5 bases at V and 1 base at J, leaving 4 bases unmatched. The CDR3 is 15 amino acids. The germline CDR1 and CDR2 sequences are SGHTA and FQGTGA. The CDR3 reads CASSPTGGSYNEQFF. The CDR3 nucleotides read TGTGCCAGCAGCCCCACAGGGGGGTCCTACAATGAGCAGTTCTTC.

The genes are TRBV9 and TRBJ2-1, with D tentatively TRBD1 (6 bases). In germline, CDR1 is SGDLS, CDR2 YYNGEE. CDR3 length equals 17 residues. The V gene lost 3 bases and the J gene lost 4 bases, with 20 bases spanning the gap. CDR3 sequence (DNA): TGTGCCAGCAGCGGACCCCCCCCAGGGGCTGCGTACAATGAGCAGTTCTTC. It yields the protein CASSGPPPGAAYNEQFF.

The J gene is TRBJ2-7, the V gene TRBV5-8; 8 nucleotides match TRBD1. Germline CDR1 and CDR2: SGHTS and YDEGEE. This CDR3 comprises 17 residues. V was pared by 0 bases and J by 2 bases, with 10 bases of the junction left unmatched. CDR3 in DNA: TGTGCCAGCAGCTTGGGGCTCCCGACAGGGGCGCCCTACGAGCAGTACTTC. Its translation: CASSLGLPTGAPYEQYF.

This chain connects TRBV7-3 to TRBJ2-1; TRBD2 agrees at 7 bases. CDR3 length: 13 amino acids. Germline V gene sequence: CDR1 SGHTA, CDR2 FQGTGA. The junction had 6 bases not matched to a gene; V was cut back by 5 bases and J by 8 bases. The CDR3 DNA follows: TGTGCCAGCAGCCTGGGGGGGTCGGATGAGCAGTTCTTC. Amino acids: CASSLGGSDEQFF.